Each of the 23 T cell receptor beta chains below was sequenced from the same sample in a study of control samples from healthy donors and cancer patients. This table comes from immunoSEQ multiplex PCR, and its TCRdb copy is limited to in-frame clones, with some not included. The sample lists more than 95,000 clones; 87% were seen once. The sequenced sample was blood. The receptor source for this set is a man aged 18 to 29 in good health.

V usage is TRBV13 and J usage is TRBJ2-1; D call uncertain. CDR1 is PRHDT and CDR2 is FYEKMQ in the germline V gene (reference sequence). V was clipped by 5 bases and J by 7 bases, with 12 bases between them. This CDR3 has 13 amino acids. The CDR3 DNA sequence: TGTGCCAGCAGCCCCTGGAAAGGGAATGAGCAGTTCTTC. Protein: CASSPWKGNEQFF.

The sample holds one count of this clone. J is TRBJ2-2 and V is TRBV5-1, with D possibly being TRBD1 or TRBD2 (6 bases each). Germline V gene lookup returns CDR1 SGHRS and CDR2 YFSETQ. This CDR3 contains 16 residues. V gave up 0 bases and J gave up 5 bases, with 14 bases separating them. CDR3 sequence: CASSLVAGQGTGELFF. CDR3 coding DNA: TGCGCCAGCAGCTTGGTGGCGGGGCAGGGGACCGGGGAGCTGTTTTTT.

The rearrangement joins TRBV6-5 to TRBJ1-1, with D possibly being TRBD1 (6 bases). The CDR3 covers 15 residues. The V gene lost 2 bases and the J gene lost 4 bases, with 14 bases spanning the gap. The germline V gene has CDR1 MNHEY and CDR2 SVGAGI. In DNA, the CDR3 is TGTGCCAGCAGTTACCGGACAGTGGGGGGCACTGAAGCTTTCTTT. Protein: CASSYRTVGGTEAFF.

This clone was observed a single time. V is TRBV27 and J is TRBJ2-7; 11 bases map to TRBD2. J was trimmed by 5 bases and V by 0 bases; bases with no gene match: 12. Germline loops: CDR1 MNHEY, CDR2 SMNVEV (reference sequence). The CDR3 spans 18 residues. The CDR3 nucleotides read TGTGCCAGCAGTTTATCGCTCCCCACTAGCGGGAGACCCAACGAGCAGTACTTC. This sequence encodes CASSLSLPTSGRPNEQYF.

V gene TRBV3-1 (or the pseudogene TRBV3-2) combines with J gene TRBJ1-2; D unresolved. The V gene's germline CDR1 is LGHDT and CDR2 YNNKEL (reference sequence). V lost 3 bases to trimming and J lost 1 base, with 6 bases between them. The CDR3 contains 13 residues. In nucleotides, the CDR3 is TGTGCCAGCAGCCAGAGGATTAACTATGGCTACACCTTC. Amino acid sequence: CASSQRINYGYTF.

V and J are TRBV6-4 and TRBJ1-2; the D gene is possibly TRBD1 (6 bases). Trimming removed 2 bases from V and 6 bases from J, with 13 bases in between. This CDR3 spans 14 amino acids. Germline CDR1 and CDR2: MRHNA and SNTAGT. CDR3 nucleotides: TGTGCCAGCAGTGACGCGGGGGCTGGGGATGGCTACACCTTC. This sequence encodes CASSDAGAGDGYTF.

V gene TRBV15 combines with J gene TRBJ1-5, with a tentative D call TRBD1 (5 bases). The CDR3 contains 16 residues. V lost 1 base and J 6 bases, leaving 16 bases between the germline ends. In germline, CDR1 is LNHNV, CDR2 YYDKDF (reference sequence). The CDR3 DNA is TGTGCCACCAGCAGAGCTTTTTCAGGGTCTACTCAGCCCCAGCATTTT. Translating gives CATSRAFSGSTQPQHF.

This chain joins TRBV4-3 and TRBJ2-2; D gene unclear. The length of the CDR3 is 13 residues. The V and J ends lost 1 base and 7 bases respectively, with 7 bases between them. Germline CDR1 is LGHNA and CDR2 is YSLEER. CDR3: CASSQGLSGELFF. As DNA, the CDR3 is TGCGCCAGCAGCCAAGGGCTTAGCGGGGAGCTGTTTTTT.

The chain links TRBV7-8 to TRBJ1-1; no clear D. Looked up from germline, CDR1 is SGHVS and CDR2 is FQNEAQ. The CDR3 extends over 15 amino acids. Trimming removed 5 bases from V and 0 bases from J, with 13 bases in between. Here the CDR3 DNA reads TGTGCCAGCAGCCAAACGAGAGGCCTGAACACTGAAGCTTTCTTT. Its translation is CASSQTRGLNTEAFF.

This clone was picked up a small number of times. The chain links TRBV5-1 to TRBJ2-5; 15 bases match TRBD2. V was pared by 3 bases and J by 4 bases, with 7 bases of the junction left unmatched. Germline CDR1 reads SGHRS; CDR2 reads YFSETQ. CDR3 length equals 17 residues. In DNA, the CDR3 is TGCGCCAGCAGCTCCGGACTAGCGGGAGGGGGTTCAGAGACCCAGTACTTC. This translates into CASSSGLAGGGSETQYF. The complete variable domain, with remaining parts taken from reference TRBV5-1 and TRBJ2-5, reads KAGVTQTPRYLIKTRGQQVTLSCSPISGHRSVSWYQQTPGQGLQFLFEYFSETQRNKGNFPGRFSGRQFSNSRSEMNVSTLELGDSALYLCASSSGLAGGGSETQYFGPGTRLLVL.

The chain links TRBV10-1 to TRBJ2-1; D not certain. Germline assignment: CDR1 WNHNN and CDR2 SYGVQD (reference sequence). V lost 2 bases and J 7 bases, leaving 3 bases between the germline ends. CDR3 length: 11 amino acids. CDR3 region: CASSEGNEQFF. The CDR3 DNA reads TGCGCCAGCAGTGAGGGGAATGAGCAGTTCTTC.

The V and J genes are TRBV7-9 and TRBJ1-2; maybe TRBD1 (5 bases). Germline loops: CDR1 SEHNR, CDR2 FQNEAQ (reference sequence). The CDR3 totals 14 residues. The germline V and J ends were trimmed by 5 bases and 8 bases, with 18 bases remaining between them. The CDR3: CASSLDGGRDGYTF. CDR3 in DNA: TGTGCCAGCAGCCTGGATGGGGGAAGGGACGGCTACACCTTC.

J is TRBJ1-5 and V is TRBV6-2 or TRBV6-3, with D possibly matching TRBD1 (5 bases). Trimming took 2 bases from V and 6 from J, leaving 8 bases between them. Per the germline V gene, CDR1 is MNHEY and CDR2 is SVGEGT. The CDR3 length is 13 residues. CDR3 nucleotides: TGTGCCAGCAGTTACGCAGGGCGTCAGCCCCAGCATTTT. It encodes CASSYAGRQPQHF.

The chain links TRBV19 to TRBJ2-7; possibly TRBD2 for D (5 bases). From germline, CDR1 is LNHDA and CDR2 SQIVND (reference sequence). The CDR3 runs to 12 residues. The V end was cut by 5 bases, the J end by 6 bases, with 11 bases between. Written as DNA, the CDR3 is TGTGCCAGTAGTTCGGTAGCGTTCGAGCAGTACTTC. This encodes CASSSVAFEQYF.

V is TRBV9 and J is TRBJ1-1; 7 nucleotides match TRBD1. Germline loops: CDR1 SGDLS, CDR2 YYNGEE. J gave up 11 bases and V 0 bases, and 7 bases lay outside the gene matches. This CDR3 region has 13 residues. This chain's CDR3 is CASSVEGTEQAFF. The CDR3 DNA reads TGTGCCAGCAGCGTAGAAGGGACAGAACAGGCTTTCTTT.

This clone occurred a few times. The rearrangement uses TRBV7-2 and TRBJ2-5; 11 bases align to TRBD1. V was clipped by 0 bases and J by 5 bases; unmatched bases: 8. CDR1 and CDR2 (germline): SGHTA, FQGNSA. This CDR3 comprises 17 residues. DNA of the CDR3: TGTGCCAGCAGCTTAGCGGGGACAGGGGGTATTGGGGAGACCCAGTACTTC. Translation: CASSLAGTGGIGETQYF.

CDR3 DNA sequence: TGTGCCAGCAGCTTACAGGACGGGCAGCCCCAGCATTTT. It specifies CASSLQDGQPQHF. This chain uses TRBV7-2 with TRBJ1-5; D remains unclear. The CDR3 loop spans 13 amino acids. V lost 2 bases and J lost 7, with 9 bases in between. Germline V lookup: CDR1 SGHTA, CDR2 FQGNSA. Full variable domain (remainder filled in from reference TRBV7-2 and TRBJ1-5): GAGVSQSPSNKVTEKGKDVELRCDPISGHTALYWYRQSLGQGLEFLIYFQGNSAPDKSGLPSDRFSAERTGGSVSTLTIQRTQQEDSAVYLCASSLQDGQPQHFGDGTRLSIL.

The chain employs TRBV6-6 and TRBJ2-2, with 7 bases aligning to TRBD1. CDR1 is MNHNY, CDR2 SVGAGI, per germline (reference sequence). The CDR3 covers 14 residues. Germline trimming cut 7 bases from V and 3 bases from J; bases unmatched to any gene: 5. The CDR3 sequence is CASTITGDTGELFF. CDR3 bases: TGTGCCAGCACCATAACAGGGGACACCGGGGAGCTGTTTTTT.

In its sample, this clone was seen a few times. The J gene is TRBJ1-5, the V gene TRBV27; tentatively, D is TRBD1 (5 bases). V was shortened by 7 bases and J by 6 bases, with 22 bases between the two germline ends. The CDR3 runs to 16 residues. Germline V lookup: CDR1 MNHEY, CDR2 SMNVEV (reference sequence). The CDR3 reads CASTLTWGAAGQPQHF. As DNA, the CDR3 is TGTGCCAGCACCCTTACCTGGGGCGCCGCGGGTCAGCCCCAGCATTTT.

The genes are TRBV4-1 and TRBJ2-7; D is uncertain. CDR1 is MGHRA and CDR2 is YSYEKL in the germline V gene. The CDR3 loop spans 15 amino acids. The germline V and J ends were trimmed by 1 base and 5 bases, with 15 bases remaining between them. For the CDR3, the DNA is TGCGCCAGCAGCCAAGCGTCCGGTGCTCCTAACGAGCAGTACTTC. Encoded protein: CASSQASGAPNEQYF.

V and J are TRBV12-3 or TRBV12-4 and TRBJ2-7, with D uncertain. Trimming stripped 3 bases from V and 1 base from J, with 7 bases between. The CDR3 is made up of 13 amino acids. CDR3 sequence reads: CASSFRASYEQYF. CDR3 nucleotide sequence: TGTGCCAGCAGTTTTAGGGCGTCCTACGAGCAGTACTTC.

This clone was found many times. This rearrangement joins TRBV21-1 to TRBJ2-7; the table calls TRBD1, which could not be checked here. TRBV21-1 is recorded as a pseudogene. The CDR3 extends over 18 amino acids. DNA of the CDR3: TGTGCCAGCAGCAAAAAGGGGGGAAAACAGGGGAGCTCCTACGAGCAGTACTTC. This gives the protein CASSKKGGKQGSSYEQYF.

The chain uses TRBV3-1 (or the pseudogene TRBV3-2) and TRBJ1-4; unclear D gene. The CDR3 runs to 12 residues. Germline assignment: CDR1 LGHDT and CDR2 YNNKEL (reference sequence). Trimming took 1 base from V and 8 from J, leaving 5 bases between them. In DNA form, the CDR3 reads TGTGCCAGCAGCCAAGGTCGGGAAAAACTGTTTTTT. Its translation is CASSQGREKLFF.